This T cell receptor beta chain was documented in a study of graft-versus-host responses after intestinal transplantation. Broader study findings: Allograft graft-versus-host to host-versus-graft clonal ratios ran high in patients with graft-donor T cell macrochimerism.

CDR3 length: 13 residues. Trimming left V 0 bases short and J 8 bases short, with 9 bases between. In germline, CDR1 is SGHRS, CDR2 YFSETQ. Notes on this clone: The antigen is not known.

The protocol was immunoSEQ multiplex PCR, while the TCRdb copy is restricted to in-frame clones and leaves out a portion. The sample has about 120,000 clones; about 93% are singletons. This clonotype originated in a human donor who received an intestinal transplant. The genes are TRBV5-1 and TRBJ2-1; TRBD2 is a possible D gene (5 bases). Here the sequenced sample was unstimulated CD4+ T cells sorted from spleen or lymph node cells, taken before intestinal transplant. CDR3 coding DNA: TGCGCCAGCAGCTTGGCCCCGCGGGATGAGCAGTTCTTC. As protein: CASSLAPRDEQFF. Full variable domain (outside the CDR3, taken from reference TRBV5-1 and TRBJ2-1): KAGVTQTPRYLIKTRGQQVTLSCSPISGHRSVSWYQQTPGQGLQFLFEYFSETQRNKGNFPGRFSGRQFSNSRSEMNVSTLELGDSALYLCASSLAPRDEQFFGPGTRLTVL.